The clone carrying this T cell receptor beta chain was observed once. Its antigen remains unknown. Both 60 Vbeta primers and 13 Jbeta primers went into the PCR. The data were produced by immunoSEQ multiplex PCR, yet TCRdb's version contains in-frame clones alone and is incomplete. The table has some 140,000 clones, approximately 61% seen once; the top ten hold approximately 1.6%. The sample comes from a study of cytomegalovirus exposure and HLA in healthy donors. Study results and limitations: Among immune exposure information, only CMV serostatus was available. The authors judged a highly shared variant cluster likely a sequencing artifact. A later examination showed that TCR association rates differed by HLA locus, with DRB1 most and HLA-C fewest. As was reported, the HLA-A and HLA-B alleles of most subjects were accurately predicted from TCR beta sequences.

Trimming shortened V by 3 bases and J by 6 bases, and 17 bases separated the two germline ends. CDR3 size: 15 residues. The germline gives CDR1 SGHKS, CDR2 YYEKEE (reference sequence). The sequencing sample was made of PBMCs. This chain connects TRBV5-5 to TRBJ2-3; D remains ambiguous. The receptor was isolated from a human donor in good health. The CDR3: CASSSRQLSRDTQYF. DNA for the CDR3: TGTGCCAGCAGCTCGCGACAACTCTCCAGGGATACGCAGTATTTT.